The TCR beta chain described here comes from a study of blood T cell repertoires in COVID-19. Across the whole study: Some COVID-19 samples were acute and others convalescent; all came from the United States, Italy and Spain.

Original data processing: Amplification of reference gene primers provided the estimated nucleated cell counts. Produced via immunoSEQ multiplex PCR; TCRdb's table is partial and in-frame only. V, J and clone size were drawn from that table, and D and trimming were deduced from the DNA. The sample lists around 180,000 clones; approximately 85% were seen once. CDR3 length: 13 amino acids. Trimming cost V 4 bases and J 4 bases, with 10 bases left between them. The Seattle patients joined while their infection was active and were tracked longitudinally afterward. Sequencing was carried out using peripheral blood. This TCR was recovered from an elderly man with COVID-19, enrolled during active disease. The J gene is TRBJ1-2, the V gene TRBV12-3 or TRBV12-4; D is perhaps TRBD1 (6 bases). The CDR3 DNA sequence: TGTGCCAGCAGTTGGGGGGGCGGCTATGGCTACACCTTC. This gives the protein CASSWGGGYGYTF.